This T cell receptor (beta chain) was documented in a study of neurological immune-mediated disorders. This clonotype appeared many times. The cDNA was generated through 5'RACE incorporating 10-nucleotide random UMIs. TCRdb passed the 5' RACE reads through MiXCR, listing each CDR3 protein once. The sample carries approximately 47,000 distinct CDR3 sequences, about 12% recorded once. Time point denoted: longitudinal time-point 3. V gave up 6 bases and J gave up 5 bases, with 14 bases separating them. This CDR3 contains 14 residues. Germline V gene data show CDR1 as MRHNA and CDR2 as SNTAGT. The V call is TRBV6-4, the J call TRBJ2-1, with D hard to call. The clonotype was recovered from a male donor with HTLV-1-associated myelopathy (HAM/TSP). Source material: PBMCs. The CDR3 spells CASRPAGTNNEQFF. The CDR3 DNA follows: TGTGCCAGCAGACCAGCTGGCACAAACAATGAGCAGTTCTTC.